A single sample is the source of the 20 T cell receptor beta chains below, sequenced in a study of T-cell memory formation after mild COVID-19. A single record per CDR3 protein comes from TCRdb applying MiXCR to the 5' RACE reads. The table lists hundreds of thousands of distinct CDR3 sequences, 20% to 25% of them singletons, with about 8.7% in the top ten. Material: PBMCs or a T cell subset sorted from them (not recorded which). The source of these receptors is an adult woman who had mild COVID-19 (a few samples of this study predate the infection). Cell type and time point are not known.

This clonotype was seen more than once but under ten times. The rearrangement links TRBV10-3 to TRBJ1-3; perhaps TRBD1 as D (6 bases). V lost 3 bases to trimming and J lost 0 bases, with 12 bases between them. In germline, CDR1 is ENHRY, CDR2 SYGVKD. CDR3 length equals 16 residues. CDR3 in amino acids: CAISDMGQSSGNTIYF. Written as DNA, the CDR3 is TGTGCCATCAGTGATATGGGACAAAGCTCTGGAAACACCATATATTTT.

This chain connects TRBV18 to TRBJ2-1, with a tentative D call TRBD2 (5 bases). V was trimmed by 6 bases and J by 5 bases, leaving 8 bases between them. The CDR3 spans 12 residues. Germline V gene data show CDR1 as KGHSH and CDR2 as LQKENI. The CDR3 protein is CASSRLNNEQFF. The CDR3 DNA reads as TGTGCCAGCTCCCGACTAAACAATGAGCAGTTCTTC. Full variable domain (outside the CDR3, taken from reference TRBV18 and TRBJ2-1): NAGVMQNPRHLVRRRGQEARLRCSPMKGHSHVYWYRQLPEEGLKFMVYLQKENIIDESGMPKERFSAEFPKEGPSILRIQQVVRGDSAAYFCASSRLNNEQFFGPGTRLTVL.

The chain links TRBV29-1 to TRBJ2-1; 9 positions match TRBD1. CDR3 size: 12 residues. With V trimmed by 6 bases and J by 9 bases, 6 bases remained unmatched. Germline CDR1 is SQVTM and CDR2 is ANQGSEA. The CDR3 protein is CSVVGQGTEQFF. CDR3 sequence (DNA): TGCAGCGTCGTGGGACAGGGCACTGAGCAGTTCTTC.

The chain employs TRBV20-1 and TRBJ1-2; TRBD1 matches at 8 bases. Trimming removed 6 bases from V and 4 bases from J; junction bases left unmatched: 7. CDR3 size: 13 residues. CDR1 is DFQATT, CDR2 SNEGSKA, per germline (reference sequence). CDR3 sequence (DNA): TGCAGTGCCCCAGAACAGGGGGGCTATGGCTACACCTTC. Protein product: CSAPEQGGYGYTF.

This chain connects TRBV18 to TRBJ2-3; maybe TRBD1 (6 bases). The V end lost 6 bases, the J end lost 0 bases, and 13 bases lay between the germline ends. Germline assignment: CDR1 KGHSH and CDR2 LQKENI. The length of the CDR3 is 15 residues. CDR3 residues: CASSRDNPSTDTQYF. For the CDR3, the DNA is TGTGCCAGCTCCCGGGACAATCCTAGCACAGATACGCAGTATTTT.

Notes on this clonotype: Germline and junction disagree at one end, which may indicate a read error. CDR3 residues: CASTQGFYGYTF. CDR3 bases: TGTGCCAGCACCCAAGGCTTCTATGGCTACACCTTC. V and J are TRBV3-1 and TRBJ1-2; the D is unclear. Per germline, CDR1 LGHDT and CDR2 YNNKEL (reference sequence). The CDR3 covers 12 residues.

This clonotype was counted ten times or more. The chain couples TRBV7-8 to TRBJ2-5; TRBD1 agrees at 7 bases. The CDR3 has 15 amino acids. Germline V lookup: CDR1 SGHVS, CDR2 FQNEAQ. Losses at the gene ends were 6 bases for V and 2 bases for J; bases not matched to a gene: 9. The CDR3 DNA reads as TGTGCCAGCAGACCGAATCGACAGGGACAAGAGACCCAGTACTTC. Translation: CASRPNRQGQETQYF.

This clonotype was recorded a few times. This chain joins TRBV7-9 and TRBJ2-1, with 8 bases matching TRBD2. Trimming at V came to 3 bases and at J to 6 bases, leaving 16 bases not matched to a gene. This CDR3 comprises 18 residues. The germline V gene encodes CDR1 SEHNR and CDR2 FQNEAQ (reference sequence). The CDR3 is CASSFRRRGGRWRNEQFF. As DNA, the CDR3 is TGTGCCAGCAGCTTTCGGCGGCGCGGCGGGAGGTGGCGCAATGAGCAGTTCTTC.

This clonotype was detected a few times. The chain has TRBV4-3 and TRBJ2-2; 13 bases fit TRBD2. V was pared by 0 bases and J by 7 bases, with 17 bases of the junction left unmatched. Germline V gene data show CDR1 as LGHNA and CDR2 as YSLEER. This CDR3 region has 21 residues. This CDR3 is CASSQDSGLAGVARSGGELFF. The CDR3 nucleotides are TGCGCCAGCAGCCAAGATTCAGGACTAGCGGGAGTAGCTAGGAGTGGCGGGGAGCTGTTTTTT.

The genes are TRBV9 and TRBJ2-3, with D unclear. The CDR3 has 12 amino acids. Germline V gene sequence: CDR1 SGDLS, CDR2 YYNGEE. V was pared by 4 bases and J by 6 bases, with 9 bases between. The chain's CDR3 is CASSYDWDTQYF. The DNA for the CDR3 is TGTGCCAGCAGCTACGATTGGGATACGCAGTATTTT.

V usage is TRBV9 and J usage is TRBJ2-3; 14 bases agree with TRBD2. CDR1 SGDLS and CDR2 YYNGEE come from the germline V gene. The J segment lost 3 bases and the V segment lost 4 bases, leaving 10 bases of the junction unmatched. The CDR3 spans 18 residues. The CDR3 sequence is CASSPGLAGGHGTDTQYF. DNA of the CDR3: TGTGCCAGCAGCCCCGGACTAGCGGGGGGTCACGGGACAGATACGCAGTATTTT.

The genes are TRBV5-1 and TRBJ1-1, with 7 bases aligning to TRBD1. V gave up 3 bases and J gave up 4 bases; unmatched junction bases: 9. This CDR3 is built from 15 residues. Germline CDR1 SGHRS, CDR2 YFSETQ. The CDR3 loop is CASSSSTGYSTEAFF. The CDR3 DNA reads as TGCGCCAGCAGCTCCTCGACAGGGTATTCCACTGAAGCTTTCTTT.

J is TRBJ2-3 and V is TRBV7-2; TRBD2 matches 9 bases. Germline assignment: CDR1 SGHTA and CDR2 FQGNSA. V trimming: 5 bases; J trimming: 2 bases; junction bases outside the gene matches: 8. The CDR3 has 16 residues. CDR3 coding DNA: TGTGCCAGCAGCCTGACTAGCGGCCAAGTCACAGATACGCAGTATTTT. This sequence encodes CASSLTSGQVTDTQYF.

This clonotype was observed a few times. The genes are TRBV20-1 and TRBJ2-1; 8 nucleotides match TRBD1. V was pared by 4 bases and J by 7 bases, with 3 bases of the junction left unmatched. Germline-derived CDR1 and CDR2 are DFQATT and SNEGSKA (reference sequence). There are 12 residues in the CDR3. CDR3 sequence reads: CSATWDRNEQFF. The CDR3 DNA follows: TGCAGTGCTACCTGGGACAGGAATGAGCAGTTCTTC.

This clonotype was observed a handful of times. This chain uses TRBV5-5 with TRBJ2-7; 7 bases line up with TRBD2. Per the germline V gene, CDR1 is SGHKS and CDR2 is YYEKEE (reference sequence). CDR3 length: 15 residues. Trimming took 0 bases from V and 2 from J; bases not matched to a gene: 5. The CDR3 is CASSLAAGVTYEQYF. Written as DNA, the CDR3 is TGTGCCAGCAGCTTGGCCGCGGGGGTTACCTACGAGCAGTACTTC. Combining the CDR3 with reference TRBV5-5 and TRBJ2-7 gives the whole variable domain DAGVTQSPTHLIKTRGQQVTLRCSPISGHKSVSWYQQVLGQGPQFIFQYYEKEERGRGNFPDRFSARQFPNYSSELNVNALLLGDSALYLCASSLAAGVTYEQYFGPGTRLTVT.

The count of this clonotype is one. The chain has TRBV18 and TRBJ2-2, with a possible D match to TRBD1 (6 bases). The CDR3 has 16 amino acids. The V and J ends lost 3 bases and 0 bases respectively, with 11 bases between them. Germline assignment: CDR1 KGHSH and CDR2 LQKENI. The CDR3 coding sequence is TGTGCCAGCTCACCCCCGGGACATACGAACACCGGGGAGCTGTTTTTT. Its protein product is CASSPPGHTNTGELFF. Full variable domain (remainder filled in from reference TRBV18 and TRBJ2-2): NAGVMQNPRHLVRRRGQEARLRCSPMKGHSHVYWYRQLPEEGLKFMVYLQKENIIDESGMPKERFSAEFPKEGPSILRIQQVVRGDSAAYFCASSPPGHTNTGELFFGEGSRLTVL.

About this clonotype: The CDR3 carries no conserved terminal phenylalanine or tryptophan, so it likely arises from a read error. The V gene is TRBV6-6, the J gene TRBJ1-2; no reliable D call. The V and J ends lost 0 bases and 6 bases respectively, with 14 bases between them. CDR1 is MNHNY, CDR2 SVGAGI, per germline (reference sequence). This CDR3 has 15 amino acids. CDR3 amino acids: CASSYSRVVGNGYTL. Written as DNA, the CDR3 is TGTGCCAGCAGTTACTCGAGAGTGGTTGGGAATGGCTACACCTTA.

This clonotype appeared a few times. Given a much more abundant clone one base away, this may be a read error. The V gene is TRBV7-9, the J gene TRBJ2-5; D uncertain. V lost 5 bases, J lost 0 bases, and 4 bases lay in between. This CDR3 region has 12 residues. Germline CDR1 reads SEHNR; CDR2 reads FQNEAQ (reference sequence). CDR3 in DNA: TGTGCCAGCAGCGTGTACCAAGAGACCCAGTACTTC. Amino acid sequence: CASSVYQETQYF.

The genes are TRBV5-4 and TRBJ2-1, with TRBD2 matching over 8 bases. CDR1 SGHNT and CDR2 YYREEE come from the germline V gene (reference sequence). Trimming took 0 bases from V and 3 from J; bases not matched to a gene: 2. The CDR3 length is 15 residues. The chain's CDR3 is CASSLVSGVYNEQFF. Written as DNA, the CDR3 is TGTGCCAGCAGCTTGGTTAGCGGGGTCTACAATGAGCAGTTCTTC.

J is TRBJ2-5 and V is TRBV6-5, with 10 positions matching TRBD2. With 5 bases clipped from V and 5 bases from J, the junction kept 8 bases outside the gene matches. Germline-derived CDR1 and CDR2 are MNHEY and SVGAGI. The CDR3 extends over 15 amino acids. In DNA, the CDR3 is TGTGCCAGCAGTCCTTCTCCGGGACTAGCGGAGACCCAGTACTTC. This encodes CASSPSPGLAETQYF.